These 13 T cell receptor beta chains originate from one sample sequenced in a study of identical twins. In TCRdb, the 5' RACE reads were re-called with MiXCR into one record per CDR3 protein. This sample has hundreds of thousands of distinct CDR3 sequences, with more than 13% found just once. Sequenced input: memory (CD45RO+) T cells sorted from blood. These receptors were collected from a woman aged 18-29 years in good health.

This clonotype was seen repeatedly, ten times or more. The chain combines TRBV7-2 with TRBJ2-2; D remains unclear. V gave up 5 bases and J gave up 8 bases, with 15 bases separating them. This CDR3 spans 14 amino acids. The V gene's germline CDR1 is SGHTA and CDR2 FQGNSA. CDR3 in amino acids: CASSPRLDGGELFF. CDR3 coding DNA: TGTGCCAGCAGCCCTCGACTGGACGGAGGGGAGCTGTTTTTT.

This clonotype showed up just a few times. This chain uses TRBV4-3 with TRBJ1-1; D call uncertain. Germline CDR1 and CDR2: LGHNA and YSLEER. Between the trimmed V and J ends, which lost 1 base and 1 base, there was a span of 7 bases. This CDR3 comprises 14 residues. In DNA, the CDR3 is TGCGCCAGCAGCCAAGGGGAGAGGAACACTGAAGCTTTCTTT. Translated, it gives CASSQGERNTEAFF.

The chain has TRBV12-3 or TRBV12-4 and TRBJ2-1; TRBD2 agrees at 10 bases. V lost 8 bases and J lost 6; bases outside the gene matches: 10. The CDR3 length is 15 residues. Here the CDR3 DNA reads TGTGCCAGCGCCACCCTAGCGGGGGAGGTCAATGAGCAGTTCTTC. Translation: CASATLAGEVNEQFF.

This clonotype came up many times. The rearrangement links TRBV12-3 or TRBV12-4 to TRBJ1-1, with unresolved D. V lost 6 bases and J lost 4, with 12 bases in between. The CDR3 has 13 amino acids. CDR3 protein: CASRRTSITEAFF. The CDR3 DNA is TGTGCCAGCAGGCGAACAAGTATCACTGAAGCTTTCTTT.

This clonotype appeared a few times. This chain connects TRBV15 to TRBJ2-7, with 9 positions matching TRBD1. The CDR3 sequence is 15 residues long. Unmatched junction bases numbered 6, after V lost 3 bases and J lost 3 bases. Per the germline V gene, CDR1 is LNHNV and CDR2 is YYDKDF (reference sequence). The DNA for the CDR3 is TGTGCCACCAGCAGCCCCGGGACAGGGTTCTACGAGCAGTACTTC. Protein: CATSSPGTGFYEQYF.

This rearrangement joins TRBV20-1 to TRBJ1-2, with 8 positions matching TRBD1. V lost 5 bases and J lost 1; bases outside the gene matches: 3. The CDR3 is made up of 13 amino acids. Per the germline V gene, CDR1 is DFQATT and CDR2 is SNEGSKA (reference sequence). CDR3 nucleotides: TGCAGTGCTGGGGACAGGAATAACTATGGCTACACCTTC. It translates to CSAGDRNNYGYTF.

This clonotype was seen many times. The V gene is TRBV3-1, the J gene TRBJ2-1; D is perhaps TRBD2 (6 bases). From germline, CDR1 is LGHDT and CDR2 YNNKEL (reference sequence). The length of the CDR3 is 12 residues. The V end was cut by 4 bases, the J end by 9 bases, with 10 bases between. CDR3 DNA: TGTGCCAGCAGCCGCGTGGGGGGTGAGCAGTTCTTC. Protein: CASSRVGGEQFF.

The chain links TRBV6-2 or TRBV6-3 to TRBJ2-6, with 7 bases identical to TRBD2. Trimming took 8 bases from V and 2 from J; bases not matched to a gene: 3. CDR1 is MNHEY and CDR2 is SVGEGT in the germline V gene. The CDR3 length is 14 residues. DNA for the CDR3: TGTGCCAGCTCGCGGGAGCCTGGGGCCAACGTCCTGACTTTC. Residues: CASSREPGANVLTF.

The V gene is TRBV4-3, the J gene TRBJ1-2; 8 bases line up with TRBD1. Germline CDR1 and CDR2: LGHNA and YSLEER. The CDR3 length is 14 residues. After removal of 0 bases from V and 8 bases from J, the junction contained 5 bases not matched to a gene. The DNA for the CDR3 is TGCGCCAGCAGCCAAGACAGGGGGCAAGGCGGCTACACCTTC. It codes for CASSQDRGQGGYTF.

This clonotype was observed at least ten times. The gene calls are TRBV12-5 and TRBJ2-3; D might be TRBD2 (6 bases). The V and J ends lost 6 bases and 4 bases respectively, with 8 bases between them. Germline CDR1 LGHNT, CDR2 FRNRAP. CDR3 length equals 12 residues. CDR3 DNA sequence: TGTGCTAGTGGACTAGCCGCAGATACGCAGTATTTT. Translating it yields CASGLAADTQYF. The complete variable domain, with remaining parts taken from reference TRBV12-5 and TRBJ2-3, reads DARVTQTPRHKVTEMGQEVTMRCQPILGHNTVFWYRQTMMQGLELLAYFRNRAPLDDSGMPKDRFSAEMPDATLATLKIQPSEPRDSAVYFCASGLAADTQYFGPGTRLTVL.

This clonotype turned up a few times. V usage is TRBV6-2 or TRBV6-3 and J usage is TRBJ2-7; D is possibly TRBD2 (5 bases). V was shortened by 7 bases and J by 2 bases, with 27 bases between the two germline ends. Germline CDR1 and CDR2: MNHEY and SVGEGT. This CDR3 spans 18 amino acids. The CDR3 reads CASIPSSWGAETTYEQYF. The CDR3 DNA reads TGTGCCAGCATCCCTTCCTCGTGGGGAGCGGAGACCACCTACGAGCAGTACTTC.

This clonotype turned up a few times. J is TRBJ1-1 and V is TRBV3-1, with a weak D call TRBD1 (5 bases). Germline lookup yields CDR1 LGHDT and CDR2 YNNKEL (reference sequence). The CDR3 contains 19 residues. V dropped 3 bases and J dropped 0 bases, with 23 bases sitting between them. CDR3 residues: CASSQTNPVGVLMNTEAFF. CDR3 nucleotides: TGTGCCAGCAGCCAGACCAATCCAGTGGGGGTGCTGATGAACACTGAAGCTTTCTTT.

The chain has TRBV7-2 and TRBJ1-1; D is unresolved. Germline V gene data show CDR1 as SGHTA and CDR2 as FQGNSA. This CDR3 contains 15 residues. V gave up 4 bases and J gave up 1 base, with 13 bases separating them. Here the CDR3 reads CASSSTGWGNTEAFF. The CDR3 DNA follows: TGTGCCAGCAGCTCAACGGGGTGGGGGAACACTGAAGCTTTCTTT.